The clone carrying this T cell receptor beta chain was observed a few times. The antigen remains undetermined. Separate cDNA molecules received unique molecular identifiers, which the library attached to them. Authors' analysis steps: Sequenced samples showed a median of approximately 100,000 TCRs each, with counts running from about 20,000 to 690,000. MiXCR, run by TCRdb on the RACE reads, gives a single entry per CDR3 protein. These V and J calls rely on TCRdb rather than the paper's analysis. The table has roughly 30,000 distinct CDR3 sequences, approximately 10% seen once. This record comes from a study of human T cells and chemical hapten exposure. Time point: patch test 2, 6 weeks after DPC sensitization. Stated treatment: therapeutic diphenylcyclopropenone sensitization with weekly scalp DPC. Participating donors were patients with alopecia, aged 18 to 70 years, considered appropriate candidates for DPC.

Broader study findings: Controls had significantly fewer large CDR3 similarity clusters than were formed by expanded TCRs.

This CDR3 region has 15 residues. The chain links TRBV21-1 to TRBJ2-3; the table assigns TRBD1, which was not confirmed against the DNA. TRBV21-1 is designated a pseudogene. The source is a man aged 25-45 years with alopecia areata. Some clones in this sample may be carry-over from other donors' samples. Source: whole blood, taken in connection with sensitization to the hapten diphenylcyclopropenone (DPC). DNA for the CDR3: TGTGCCAGCAGCAAAGACGGGGGCTGCACAGATACGCAGTATTTT. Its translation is CASSKDGGCTDTQYF.